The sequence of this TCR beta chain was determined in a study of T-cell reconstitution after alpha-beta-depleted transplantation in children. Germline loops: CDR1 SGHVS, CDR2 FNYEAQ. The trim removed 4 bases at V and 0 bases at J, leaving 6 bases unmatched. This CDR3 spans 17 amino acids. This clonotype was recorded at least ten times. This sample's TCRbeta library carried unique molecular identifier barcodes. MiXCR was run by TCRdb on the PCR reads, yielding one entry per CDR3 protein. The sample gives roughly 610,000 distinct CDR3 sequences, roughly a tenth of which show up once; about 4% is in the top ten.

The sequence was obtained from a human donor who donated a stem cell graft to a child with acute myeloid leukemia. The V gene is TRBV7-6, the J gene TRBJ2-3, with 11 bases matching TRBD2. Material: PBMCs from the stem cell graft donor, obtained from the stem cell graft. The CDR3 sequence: CASSSQLAGGSTDTQYF. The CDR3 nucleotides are TGTGCCAGCAGCTCACAATTAGCGGGAGGGAGCACAGATACGCAGTATTTT. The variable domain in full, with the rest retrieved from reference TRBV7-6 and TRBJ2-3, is GAGVSQSPRYKVTKRGQDVALRCDPISGHVSLYWYRQALGQGPEFLTYFNYEAQQDKSGLPNDRFSAERPEGSISTLTIQRTEQRDSAMYRCASSSQLAGGSTDTQYFGPGTRLTVL.